This TCR beta chain was sequenced during a study of blood T cell repertoires in COVID-19. In the study overall: Acute and convalescent COVID-19 samples came from the United States, Italy and Spain.

The authors' processing: Using reference gene primer amplification, nucleated cell counts were estimated. Profiled with immunoSEQ multiplex PCR; TCRdb holds only in-frame clones, not every one. V and J calls and clone size are as listed in that table; D and trimming were resolved from the DNA. In the table there are about 400,000 clones, roughly 86% of which are singletons. The TCR was taken from a woman between 25 and 40 years old who had recovered from COVID-19. The sample taken for sequencing was PBMCs or T cells enriched from blood (not recorded which).

For the CDR3, the DNA is TGTGCCATCAGTGGTCCTAGCGGCCAGGTGAACACTGAAGCTTTCTTT. This gives the protein CAISGPSGQVNTEAFF. The chain joins TRBV10-3 to TRBJ1-1; D not resolved. Trimming cost V 4 bases and J 0 bases, with 15 bases left between them. This CDR3 is built from 16 residues. Germline values: CDR1 ENHRY, CDR2 SYGVKD.